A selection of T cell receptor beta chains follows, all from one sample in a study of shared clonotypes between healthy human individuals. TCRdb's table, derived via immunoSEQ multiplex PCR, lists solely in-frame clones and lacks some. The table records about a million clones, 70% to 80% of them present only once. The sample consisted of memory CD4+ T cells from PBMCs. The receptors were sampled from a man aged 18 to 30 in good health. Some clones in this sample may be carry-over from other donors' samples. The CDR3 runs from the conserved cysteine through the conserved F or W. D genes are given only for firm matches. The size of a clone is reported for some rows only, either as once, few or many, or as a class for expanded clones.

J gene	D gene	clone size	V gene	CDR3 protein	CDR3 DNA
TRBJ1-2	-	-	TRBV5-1	CASSLGATVDYTF	TGCGCCAGCAGCTTGGGGGCTACGGTAGACTACACCTTC
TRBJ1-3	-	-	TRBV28	CASSLPVEGGNTIYF	TGTGCCAGCAGTTTACCGGTGGAGGGGGGAAACACCATATATTTT
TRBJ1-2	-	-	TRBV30	CAWSLRGPYGYTF	TGTGCCTGGAGTTTGAGGGGCCCCTATGGCTACACCTTC
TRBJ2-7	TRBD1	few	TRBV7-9	CASSPRQGSYEQYF	TGTGCCAGCAGCCCTCGACAGGGGTCCTACGAGCAGTACTTC
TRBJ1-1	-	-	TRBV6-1	CASSPALNTEAFF	TGTGCCAGCTCCCCGGCACTAAACACTGAAGCTTTCTTT
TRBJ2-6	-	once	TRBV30	CAWRRGGGRSGANVLTF	TGTGCCTGGAGGCGGGGTGGGGGTCGTTCTGGGGCCAACGTCCTGACTTTC
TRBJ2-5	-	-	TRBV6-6	CAIEGTAPGETQYF	TGTGCCATCGAAGGAACAGCCCCAGGAGAGACCCAGTACTTC
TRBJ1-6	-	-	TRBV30	CAWSVLGTARYNSPLHF	TGTGCCTGGAGTGTACTTGGGACCGCTCGCTATAATTCACCCCTCCACTTT
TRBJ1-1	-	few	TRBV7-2	CASSLSPGNTEAFF	TGTGCCAGCAGCTTGTCTCCGGGGAACACTGAAGCTTTCTTT
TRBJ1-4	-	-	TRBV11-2	CASSGSDEKLFF	TGTGCCAGCAGCGGGTCAGATGAAAAACTGTTTTTT
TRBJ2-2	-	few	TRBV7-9	CASSPTLLGTGELFF	TGTGCCAGCAGCCCGACCCTACTAGGCACCGGGGAGCTGTTTTTT
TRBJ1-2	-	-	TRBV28	CASSLSGNRYGYTF	TGTGCCAGCAGTTTATCCGGAAACCGCTATGGCTACACCTTC
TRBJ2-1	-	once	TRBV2	CASSAGGPGSYNEQFF	TGTGCCAGCAGTGCCGGCGGGCCCGGGTCCTACAATGAGCAGTTCTTC
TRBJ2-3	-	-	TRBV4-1	CASSQTRTGSTDTQYF	TGCGCCAGCAGCCAAACTAGGACGGGATCCACAGATACGCAGTATTTT
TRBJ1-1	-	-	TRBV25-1	CASSEYPGAQTEAFF	TGTGCCAGCAGTGAATATCCGGGGGCGCAGACTGAAGCTTTCTTT
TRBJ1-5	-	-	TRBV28	CASSLGAGPEQPQHF	TGTGCCAGCAGCCTGGGGGCAGGGCCTGAGCAGCCCCAGCATTTT
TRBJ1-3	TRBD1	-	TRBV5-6	CASSLGTGAYGNTIYF	TGTGCCAGCAGCTTAGGGACAGGCGCATATGGAAACACCATATATTTT
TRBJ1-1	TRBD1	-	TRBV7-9	CASSLRQGGTEAFF	TGTGCCAGCAGCCTCCGACAGGGGGGGACTGAAGCTTTCTTT
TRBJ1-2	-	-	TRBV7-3	CASSLRAQDGYTF	TGTGCCAGCAGCTTACGGGCACAGGATGGCTACACCTTC
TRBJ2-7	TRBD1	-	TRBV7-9	CASSLGTGGAYEQYF	TGTGCCAGCAGCCTAGGGACAGGGGGTGCCTACGAGCAGTACTTC
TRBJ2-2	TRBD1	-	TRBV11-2	CASRRDRGPTGELFF	TGTGCCAGCAGAAGAGACAGGGGGCCCACCGGGGAGCTGTTTTTT
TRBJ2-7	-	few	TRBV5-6	CASSSSGTGTRDYEQYF	TGTGCCAGCAGCTCGTCGGGGACCGGGACAAGGGACTACGAGCAGTACTTC
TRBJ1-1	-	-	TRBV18	CASSPNLGAGTEAFF	TGTGCCAGCTCACCTAACTTGGGGGCTGGCACTGAAGCTTTCTTT
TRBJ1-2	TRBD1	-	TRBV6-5	CASSFPLGGGYTF	TGTGCCAGCAGTTTCCCCCTAGGGGGCGGCTACACCTTC
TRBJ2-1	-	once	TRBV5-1	CASSGTSNEQFF	TGCGCCAGCAGTGGGACTTCGAATGAGCAGTTCTTC
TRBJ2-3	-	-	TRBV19	CASQGRRTDTQYF	TGTGCCAGCCAGGGAAGGCGCACAGATACGCAGTATTTT
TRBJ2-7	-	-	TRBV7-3	CASSLTAGNEQYF	TGTGCCAGCAGCTTAACGGCAGGGAATGAGCAGTACTTC
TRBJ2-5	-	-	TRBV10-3	CAISSERDQETQYF	TGTGCCATCAGCTCCGAGCGGGACCAAGAGACCCAGTACTTC
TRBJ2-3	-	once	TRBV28	CASSQQGGYTDTQYF	TGTGCCAGCAGCCAACAGGGAGGGTATACAGATACGCAGTATTTT
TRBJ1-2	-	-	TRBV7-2	CASSFARQGFGYTF	TGTGCCAGCAGCTTTGCCCGGCAGGGGTTTGGCTACACCTTC
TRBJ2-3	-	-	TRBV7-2	CASSSPRGYSTDTQYF	TGTGCCAGCAGCTCTCCTCGCGGCTATAGCACAGATACGCAGTATTTT
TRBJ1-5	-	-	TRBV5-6	CASSFWGTSNQPQHF	TGTGCCAGCAGCTTTTGGGGGACGAGCAATCAGCCCCAGCATTTT
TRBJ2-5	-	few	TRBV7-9	CASSSGSSASIQYF	TGTGCCAGCAGCTCGGGGTCCAGCGCCTCGATCCAGTACTTC
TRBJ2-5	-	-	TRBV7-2	CASSLFFGEQGTQYF	-
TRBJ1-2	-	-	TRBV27	CASSSLSLGGYTF	TGTGCCAGCAGTTCCCTTTCCCTCGGAGGCTACACCTTC
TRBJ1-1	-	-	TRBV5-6	CASSLAFGRMNTEAFF	TGTGCCAGCAGCTTGGCATTTGGCAGAATGAACACTGAAGCTTTCTTT
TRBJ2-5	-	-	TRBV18	CASSPGVSLGDQYF	TGTGCCAGCTCCCCTGGCGTCTCCCTGGGGGACCAGTACTTC
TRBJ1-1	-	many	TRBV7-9	CASSRGNLNTEAFF	TGTGCCAGCAGCCGAGGGAACCTAAACACTGAAGCTTTCTTT
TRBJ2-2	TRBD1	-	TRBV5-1	CASSLVGQGNTGELFF	TGCGCCAGCAGCTTGGTGGGACAGGGGAACACCGGGGAGCTGTTTTTT
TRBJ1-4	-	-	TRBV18	CASSRGPGATNEKLFF	TGTGCCAGCTCCCGAGGCCCGGGGGCCACTAATGAAAAACTGTTTTTT
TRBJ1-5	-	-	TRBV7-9	CASSLIWGSNQPQHF	TGTGCCAGCAGCTTAATTTGGGGAAGCAATCAGCCCCAGCATTTT
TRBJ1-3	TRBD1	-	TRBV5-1	CASSKQGAHSGNTIYF	TGCGCCAGCAGTAAGCAGGGGGCCCACTCTGGAAACACCATATATTTT
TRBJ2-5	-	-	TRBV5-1	CASSLSGTQETQYF	TGCGCCAGCAGCTTAAGCGGGACACAAGAGACCCAGTACTTC
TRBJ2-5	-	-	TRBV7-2	CASSPQAGGTQYF	TGTGCCAGCAGCCCCCAGGCTGGGGGGACCCAGTACTTC
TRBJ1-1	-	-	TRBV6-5	CASSYSKRNSEAFF	TGTGCCAGCAGTTACTCTAAGAGGAATTCTGAAGCTTTCTTT
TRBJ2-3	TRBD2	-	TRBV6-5	CASSKLAGRLDTQYF	TGTGCCAGCAGTAAACTAGCGGGACGGTTGGATACGCAGTATTTT
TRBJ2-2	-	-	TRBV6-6	CASRSLISTGELFF	TGTGCCAGCAGGTCTCTTATAAGCACCGGGGAGCTGTTTTTT
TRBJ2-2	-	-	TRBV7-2	CASSTGNRELFF	TGTGCCAGCAGTACAGGGAACCGGGAGCTGTTTTTT
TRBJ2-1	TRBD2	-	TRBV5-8	CASSLDTSGIFNEQFF	TGTGCCAGCAGCTTGGACACTAGCGGGATATTCAATGAGCAGTTCTTC
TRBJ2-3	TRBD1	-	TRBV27	CASSSPGQRDTQYF	TGTGCCAGCAGTTCCCCGGGACAGAGGGATACGCAGTATTTT
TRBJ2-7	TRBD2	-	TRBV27	CASPNAREGPPYEQYF	TGTGCCAGCCCCAATGCACGGGAGGGCCCCCCCTACGAGCAGTACTTC
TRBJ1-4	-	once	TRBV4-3	CASSRVESATNEKLFF	TGCGCCAGCAGCCGCGTCGAGAGTGCAACTAATGAAAAACTGTTTTTT
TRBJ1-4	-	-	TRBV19	CASSIPGRVNEKLFF	TGTGCCAGTAGTATACCCGGGAGGGTTAATGAAAAACTGTTTTTT
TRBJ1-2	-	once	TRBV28	CASSVQGTGYTF	TGTGCCAGCAGCGTTCAGGGGACTGGCTACACCTTC
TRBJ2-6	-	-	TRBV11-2	CASSAGRVVLTF	TGTGCCAGCAGCGCCGGTCGTGTGGTCCTGACTTTC
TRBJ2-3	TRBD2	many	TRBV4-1	CASSQKGLAASTDTQYF	TGCGCCAGCAGTCAGAAAGGACTAGCGGCTAGCACAGATACGCAGTATTTT
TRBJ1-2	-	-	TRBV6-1	CTSSMGNWGYTF	TGTACCAGCAGTATGGGTAATTGGGGCTACACCTTC
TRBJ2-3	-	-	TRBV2	CASSRDSADTQYF	TGTGCCAGCAGCCGGGATTCCGCAGATACGCAGTATTTT
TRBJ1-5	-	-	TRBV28	CASSLMWGSSNQPQHF	TGTGCCAGCAGTTTAATGTGGGGGAGTAGCAATCAGCCCCAGCATTTT
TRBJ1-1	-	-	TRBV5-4	CASSSTGENTEAFF	TGTGCCAGCAGCTCCACCGGGGAGAACACTGAAGCTTTCTTT